This T cell receptor beta chain was sequenced in a study of T cell repertoires in ileal Crohn's disease. Study background: About half of patients got postoperative therapy: roughly 12 thiopurines, roughly 19 anti-TNF. Study observations and caveats: Clonality above 26.8% at surgery always came with endoscopic recurrence.

V was trimmed by 0 bases and J by 5 bases, leaving 10 bases between them. Germline V gives CDR1 SGHRS, CDR2 YFSETQ. This CDR3 region has 14 residues. Concerning this clone: Its specificity is unknown.

Sequencing was performed with immunoSEQ multiplex PCR; in TCRdb, only in-frame clones are kept and a portion is missing. This table holds 15,000 to 20,000 clones, under 80% found once. The specimen sequenced was ileal tissue. The receptor was isolated from an adult with Crohn's disease. The V and J genes are TRBV5-1 and TRBJ2-3, with D perhaps matching TRBD1 (5 bases). The chain's CDR3 is CASSLGQGGDTQYF. The CDR3 DNA is TGCGCCAGCAGCTTGGGCCAGGGCGGAGATACGCAGTATTTT.